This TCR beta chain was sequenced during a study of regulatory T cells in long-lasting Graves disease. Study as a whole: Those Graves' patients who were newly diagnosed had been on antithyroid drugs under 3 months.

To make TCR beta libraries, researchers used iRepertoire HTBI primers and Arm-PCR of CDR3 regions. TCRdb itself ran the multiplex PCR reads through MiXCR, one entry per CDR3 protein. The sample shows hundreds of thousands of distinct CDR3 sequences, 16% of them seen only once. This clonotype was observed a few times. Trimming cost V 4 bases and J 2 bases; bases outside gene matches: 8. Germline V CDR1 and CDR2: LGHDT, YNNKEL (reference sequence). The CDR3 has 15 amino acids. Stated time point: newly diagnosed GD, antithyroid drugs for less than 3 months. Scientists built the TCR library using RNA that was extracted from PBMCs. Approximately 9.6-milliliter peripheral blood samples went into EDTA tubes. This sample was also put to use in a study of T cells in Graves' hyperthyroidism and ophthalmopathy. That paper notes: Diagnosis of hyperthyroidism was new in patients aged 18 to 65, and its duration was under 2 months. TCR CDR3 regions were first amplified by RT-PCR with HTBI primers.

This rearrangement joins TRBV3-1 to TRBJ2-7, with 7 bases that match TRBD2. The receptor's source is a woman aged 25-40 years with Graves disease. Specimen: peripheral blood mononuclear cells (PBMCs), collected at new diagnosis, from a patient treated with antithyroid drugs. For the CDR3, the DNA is TGTGCCAGCAGCCTAGATTTTGCGGGAGCCTACGAGCAGTACTTC. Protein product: CASSLDFAGAYEQYF.